The following is a T cell receptor (beta chain) sequence with its context. Only in-frame clones appear in the TCRdb table, and some are missing; sequencing was by immunoSEQ multiplex PCR. The data contain tens of thousands of clones, over 90% of them singletons. This entry comes from a study of technical replicates of blood from a few donors. The sequence came from a human donor in good health. Specimen: T cells isolated from PBMCs.

CDR3 sequence reads: CASSDPSGMDGETQYF. The CDR3 DNA sequence: TGTGCCAGCAGTGACCCTAGCGGGATGGATGGAGAGACCCAGTACTTC. This chain joins TRBV2 and TRBJ2-5; 9 nucleotides line up with TRBD2. The CDR3 is 16 residues long. The germline V gene has CDR1 SNHLY and CDR2 FYNNEI. J was trimmed by 4 bases and V by 3 bases; bases with no gene match: 9.